This T cell receptor (beta chain) was captured by sequencing in a study of spatial heterogeneity in lung cancer. Study-wide background: Alpha-chain sequences were consistently detected less often than beta-chain sequences. General study findings and limits: Blood contained ubiquitous expanded tumor TCRs more at resection than at follow-up.

On each TCR cDNA molecule, a unique molecular identifier was present. Via MiXCR, TCRdb re-called the 5' RACE reads, giving one row per CDR3 protein. The table records about 36,000 distinct CDR3 sequences, over 6.5% of them present only once. V was trimmed by 6 bases and J by 0 bases, leaving 11 bases between them. The CDR3 is made up of 14 amino acids. Germline V gene sequence: CDR1 MGHDK, CDR2 SYGVNS. This clonotype has at least ten counts. Its antigen is still unknown. Time point meaning: blood at routine non-recurrence follow-up after resection. The authors sequenced whole RNA from tumor, nontumor lung or frozen PBMC without sorting.

The receptor comes from a male donor with early-stage non-small cell lung cancer. The chain couples TRBV25-1 to TRBJ1-2; D gene unclear. The sequencing used PBMCs, collected at follow-up. The CDR3 reads CASRPDVTNYGYTF. CDR3 nucleotide sequence: TGTGCCAGCAGACCGGACGTAACTAACTATGGCTACACCTTC.